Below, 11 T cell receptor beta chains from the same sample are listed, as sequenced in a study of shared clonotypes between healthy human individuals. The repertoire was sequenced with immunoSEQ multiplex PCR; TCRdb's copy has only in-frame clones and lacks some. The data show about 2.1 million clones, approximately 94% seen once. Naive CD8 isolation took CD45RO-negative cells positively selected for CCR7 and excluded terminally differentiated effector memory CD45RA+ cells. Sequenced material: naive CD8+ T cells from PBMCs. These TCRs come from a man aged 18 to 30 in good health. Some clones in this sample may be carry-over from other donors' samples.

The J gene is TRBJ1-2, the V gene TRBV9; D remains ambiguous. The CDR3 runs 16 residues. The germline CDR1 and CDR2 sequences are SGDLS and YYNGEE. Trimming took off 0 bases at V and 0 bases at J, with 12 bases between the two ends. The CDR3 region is CASSVGKSGTNYGYTF. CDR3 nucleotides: TGTGCCAGCAGCGTAGGAAAGTCTGGGACTAACTATGGCTACACCTTC.

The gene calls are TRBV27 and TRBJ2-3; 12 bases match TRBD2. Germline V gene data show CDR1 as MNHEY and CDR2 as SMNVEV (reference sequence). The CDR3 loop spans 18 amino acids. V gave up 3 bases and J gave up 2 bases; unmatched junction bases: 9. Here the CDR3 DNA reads TGTGCCAGCAGTTTCTTAGGGACTAGCGGGCCAGACACAGATACGCAGTATTTT. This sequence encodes CASSFLGTSGPDTDTQYF.

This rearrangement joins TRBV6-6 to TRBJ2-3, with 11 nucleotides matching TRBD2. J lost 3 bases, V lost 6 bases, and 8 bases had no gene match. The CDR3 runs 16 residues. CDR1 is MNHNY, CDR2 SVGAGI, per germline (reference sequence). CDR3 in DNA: TGTGCCAGCAGCCTCACTAGCGGGAGTGGTACAGATACGCAGTATTTT. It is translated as CASSLTSGSGTDTQYF.

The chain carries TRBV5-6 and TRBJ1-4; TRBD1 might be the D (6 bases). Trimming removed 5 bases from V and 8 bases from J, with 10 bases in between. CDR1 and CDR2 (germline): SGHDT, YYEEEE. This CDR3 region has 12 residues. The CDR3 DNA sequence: TGTGCCAGCAGTCACAGGGAAGAAAAACTGTTTTTT. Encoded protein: CASSHREEKLFF.

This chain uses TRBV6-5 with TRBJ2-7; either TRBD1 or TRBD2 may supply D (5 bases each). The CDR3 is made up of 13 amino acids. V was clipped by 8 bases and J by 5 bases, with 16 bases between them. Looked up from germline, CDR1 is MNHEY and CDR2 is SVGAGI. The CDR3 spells CASAGLARDEQYF. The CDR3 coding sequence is TGTGCCAGCGCAGGGCTAGCACGTGACGAGCAGTACTTC.

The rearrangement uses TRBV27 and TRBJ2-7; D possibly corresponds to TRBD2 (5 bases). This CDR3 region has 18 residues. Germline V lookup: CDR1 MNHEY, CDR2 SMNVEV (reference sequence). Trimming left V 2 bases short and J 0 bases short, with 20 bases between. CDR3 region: CASSLSGWASSSSYEQYF. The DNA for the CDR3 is TGTGCCAGCAGTTTAAGCGGCTGGGCTTCTTCAAGCTCCTACGAGCAGTACTTC.

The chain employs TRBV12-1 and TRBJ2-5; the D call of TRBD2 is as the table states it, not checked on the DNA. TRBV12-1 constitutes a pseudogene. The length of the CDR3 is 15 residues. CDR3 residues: CASSNSGRAGETQYF. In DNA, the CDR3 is TGTGCCAGCAGCAATAGCGGGAGGGCCGGGGAGACCCAGTACTTC.

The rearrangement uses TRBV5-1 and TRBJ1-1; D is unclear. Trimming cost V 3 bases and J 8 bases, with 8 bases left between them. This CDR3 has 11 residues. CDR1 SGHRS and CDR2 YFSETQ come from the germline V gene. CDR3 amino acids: CASSSGREAFF. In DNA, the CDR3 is TGCGCCAGCAGCTCCGGACGGGAAGCTTTCTTT.

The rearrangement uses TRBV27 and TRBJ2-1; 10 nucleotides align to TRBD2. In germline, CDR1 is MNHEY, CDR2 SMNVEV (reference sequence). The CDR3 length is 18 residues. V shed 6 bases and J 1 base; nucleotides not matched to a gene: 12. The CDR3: CASRPLLAGLGSYNEQFF. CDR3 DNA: TGTGCCAGCAGACCACTACTAGCGGGGTTGGGGTCCTACAATGAGCAGTTCTTC.

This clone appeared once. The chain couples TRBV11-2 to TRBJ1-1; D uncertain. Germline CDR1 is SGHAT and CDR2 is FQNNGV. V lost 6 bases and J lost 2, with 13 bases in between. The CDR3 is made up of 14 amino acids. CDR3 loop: CASSLRLGNTEAFF. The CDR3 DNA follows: TGTGCCAGCAGTCTGAGGTTGGGAAACACTGAAGCTTTCTTT.

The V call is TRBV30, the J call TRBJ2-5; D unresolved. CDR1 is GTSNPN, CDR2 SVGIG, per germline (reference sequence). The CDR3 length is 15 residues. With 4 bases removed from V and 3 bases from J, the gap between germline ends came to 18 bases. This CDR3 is CAWTSIGGPEETQYF. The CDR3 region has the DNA TGTGCCTGGACCTCTATAGGTGGGCCCGAAGAGACCCAGTACTTC.